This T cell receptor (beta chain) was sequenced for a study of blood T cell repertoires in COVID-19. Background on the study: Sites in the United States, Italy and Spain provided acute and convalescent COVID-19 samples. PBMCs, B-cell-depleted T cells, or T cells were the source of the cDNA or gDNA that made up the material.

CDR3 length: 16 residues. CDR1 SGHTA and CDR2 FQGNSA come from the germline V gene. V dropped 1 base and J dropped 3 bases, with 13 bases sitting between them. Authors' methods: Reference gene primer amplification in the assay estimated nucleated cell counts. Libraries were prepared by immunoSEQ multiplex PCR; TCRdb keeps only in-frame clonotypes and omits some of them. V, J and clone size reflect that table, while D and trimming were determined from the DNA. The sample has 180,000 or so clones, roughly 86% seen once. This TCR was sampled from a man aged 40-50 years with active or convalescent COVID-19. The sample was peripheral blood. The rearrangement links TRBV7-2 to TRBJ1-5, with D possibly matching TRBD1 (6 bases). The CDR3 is CASSLGSQGTNQPQHF. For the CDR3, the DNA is TGTGCCAGCAGCTTAGGAAGTCAGGGGACCAATCAGCCCCAGCATTTT.